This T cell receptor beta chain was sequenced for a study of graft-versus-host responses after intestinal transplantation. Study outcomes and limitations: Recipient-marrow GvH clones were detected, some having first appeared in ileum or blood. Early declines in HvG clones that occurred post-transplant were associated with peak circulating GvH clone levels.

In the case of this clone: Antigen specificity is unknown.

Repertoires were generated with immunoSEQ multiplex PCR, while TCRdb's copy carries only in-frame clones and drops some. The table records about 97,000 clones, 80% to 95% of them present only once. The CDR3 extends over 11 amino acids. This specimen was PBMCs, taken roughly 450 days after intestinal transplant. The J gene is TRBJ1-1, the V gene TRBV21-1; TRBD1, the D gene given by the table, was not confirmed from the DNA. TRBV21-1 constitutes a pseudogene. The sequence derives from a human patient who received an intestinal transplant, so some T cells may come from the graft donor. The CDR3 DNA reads TGTGCCAGTGGGGCGCCCACTGAAGCTTTCTTT. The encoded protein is CASGAPTEAFF.